Each of the 12 T cell receptor beta chains below was sequenced from the same sample in a study of blood T cell repertoires in COVID-19. Produced via immunoSEQ multiplex PCR; TCRdb's table is partial and in-frame only. The table includes fewer than 350,000 clones, around 84% detected once. Input material: PBMCs or T cells enriched from blood (not recorded which). Every receptor here comes from a woman in her 30s who had been exposed to COVID-19.

This rearrangement joins TRBV28 to TRBJ1-1; 7 bases fit TRBD1. V was clipped by 6 bases and J by 5 bases; unmatched bases: 12. The germline gives CDR1 MDHEN, CDR2 SYDVKM. The CDR3 is 15 amino acids. This CDR3 reads CASSPQGQSRTEAFF. For the CDR3, the DNA is TGTGCCAGCAGCCCACAGGGACAGAGTCGGACTGAAGCTTTCTTT.

This clone occurred once. The V call is TRBV30, the J call TRBJ1-5, with D unresolved. V was shortened by 5 bases and J by 0 bases, with 11 bases between the two germline ends. Germline CDR1 is GTSNPN and CDR2 is SVGIG (reference sequence). CDR3 size: 14 residues. DNA of the CDR3: TGTGCCTGGGGAGGCGAATATAGCAATCAGCCCCAGCATTTT. Translated, it gives CAWGGEYSNQPQHF.

The chain joins TRBV2 to TRBJ2-1; possible D gene TRBD2, 5 bases. V was cut by 1 base and J by 5 bases, with 12 bases left in between. CDR1 is SNHLY and CDR2 is FYNNEI in the germline V gene. This CDR3 is built from 15 residues. For the CDR3, the DNA is TGTGCCAGCAGTGAAGATGCTAGCCCCAACAATGAGCAGTTCTTC. It is translated as CASSEDASPNNEQFF. Full variable domain (remainder filled in from reference TRBV2 and TRBJ2-1): EPEVTQTPSHQVTQMGQEVILRCVPISNHLYFYWYRQILGQKVEFLVSFYNNEISEKSEIFDDQFSVERPDGSNFTLKIRSTKLEDSAMYFCASSEDASPNNEQFFGPGTRLTVL.

The rearrangement links TRBV7-3 to TRBJ1-1; D is unresolved. With 1 base removed from V and 6 bases from J, the gap between germline ends came to 15 bases. Germline V gene lookup returns CDR1 SGHTA and CDR2 FQGTGA. This CDR3 has 15 amino acids. The CDR3 DNA reads TGTGCCAGCAGCTTAAGAGGAGAGGGCTCTGCTGAAGCTTTCTTT. Protein sequence: CASSLRGEGSAEAFF.

The chain combines TRBV24-1 with TRBJ2-3; a possible D gene is TRBD2 (6 bases). CDR1 and CDR2 from the germline V gene are KGHDR and SFDVKD. This CDR3 comprises 17 residues. Trimming stripped 0 bases from V and 8 bases from J, with 20 bases between. The CDR3 is CATSDLFAGPEFGTQYF. The CDR3 DNA reads as TGTGCCACCAGTGATTTGTTTGCGGGACCAGAGTTTGGTACGCAGTATTTT.

The chain recombines TRBV6-1 with TRBJ2-7; TRBD1 might be the D (6 bases). Germline CDR1 reads MNHNS; CDR2 reads SASEGT. The V gene lost 4 bases and the J gene lost 3 bases, with 22 bases spanning the gap. The CDR3 has 17 amino acids. The CDR3 coding sequence is TGTGCCAGCAGTGCATCCACAGGGACCCACATAAACTACGAGCAGTACTTC. This gives the protein CASSASTGTHINYEQYF.

The rearrangement joins TRBV10-3 to TRBJ2-4; no firm D call. V was trimmed by 2 bases and J by 0 bases, leaving 11 bases between them. Germline V gene sequence: CDR1 ENHRY, CDR2 SYGVKD. This CDR3 is 16 amino acids long. For the CDR3, the DNA is TGTGCCATCAGTGAGCAAGCCGGTCTAGCCAAAAACATTCAGTACTTC. Residues: CAISEQAGLAKNIQYF.

This rearrangement joins TRBV11-2 to TRBJ2-5; D may be TRBD2 (8 bases). The V end was cut by 2 bases, the J end by 6 bases, with 19 bases between. The CDR3 has 16 amino acids. Germline V gene data show CDR1 as SGHAT and CDR2 as FQNNGV. Here the CDR3 reads CASSLREGASGKTQYF. The CDR3, as DNA: TGTGCCAGCAGCTTACGGGAGGGGGCGAGTGGAAAGACCCAGTACTTC.

This chain joins TRBV13 and TRBJ1-2, with D tentatively TRBD1 (5 bases). Trimming took off 8 bases at V and 0 bases at J, with 16 bases between the two ends. This CDR3 has 15 amino acids. Per germline, CDR1 PRHDT and CDR2 FYEKMQ (reference sequence). CDR3 coding DNA: TGTGCCAGCGGATCCTCCGGACATACTAACTATGGCTACACCTTC. It translates to CASGSSGHTNYGYTF.

The chain has TRBV21-1 and TRBJ1-2. TRBV21-1 is a known pseudogene. CDR3 length: 13 amino acids. As DNA, the CDR3 is TGTGCCAGCCCGGCGGAGGAGCCCTATGGCTACACCTTC. This encodes CASPAEEPYGYTF.

Here the CDR3 reads CASSLQPTGTSGSGEQFF. DNA for the CDR3: TGTGCCAGCAGCCTCCAGCCTACCGGGACTAGCGGGAGTGGTGAGCAGTTCTTC. The chain recombines TRBV7-2 with TRBJ2-1; 14 nucleotides agree with TRBD2. V trimming: 5 bases; J trimming: 9 bases; junction bases outside the gene matches: 15. The germline gives CDR1 SGHTA, CDR2 FQGNSA. The CDR3 spans 18 residues. Full variable domain (remainder filled in from reference TRBV7-2 and TRBJ2-1): GAGVSQSPSNKVTEKGKDVELRCDPISGHTALYWYRQSLGQGLEFLIYFQGNSAPDKSGLPSDRFSAERTGGSVSTLTIQRTQQEDSAVYLCASSLQPTGTSGSGEQFFGPGTRLTVL.

The chain joins TRBV27 to TRBJ2-7, with no clear D. Trimming removed 5 bases at V and 5 bases at J, with 13 bases between. This CDR3 contains 13 residues. The germline V gene encodes CDR1 MNHEY and CDR2 SMNVEV (reference sequence). The CDR3: CASSLLYRDEQYF. The DNA of the CDR3 is TGTGCCAGCAGTCTACTCTATCGGGACGAGCAGTACTTC.